These T cell receptor beta chains were read from a single sample in a study of cytomegalovirus exposure and HLA in healthy donors. Here immunoSEQ multiplex PCR was the method, and the copy in TCRdb shows in-frame clones only, minus some. The sample consists of about 110,000 clones, roughly 90% of them appearing once. The sequenced material came from PBMCs. The receptors were gathered from a woman aged 18-29 years in good health and CMV-seropositive. The CDR3 runs from the conserved cysteine through the conserved F or W. Fields, in order: D gene, V gene, clone size, J gene, CDR3 protein, CDR3 DNA. The D gene is left open where the match is weak. The size field is filled for only some rows; it gives once, few, many or a size class.

>-|TRBV19|-|TRBJ2-2
CASSQTGELFF
TGTGCCAGTAGTCAAACCGGGGAGCTGTTTTTT
>TRBD1|TRBV12-5|-|TRBJ2-1
CASGLGTGIYNEQFF
TGTGCTAGTGGTTTGGGGACAGGGATTTACAATGAGCAGTTCTTC
>TRBD1|TRBV28|-|TRBJ1-1
CASSRLTGGRMMNTEAFF
TGTGCCAGCAGTCGGCTGACAGGGGGCAGAATGATGAACACTGAAGCTTTCTTT
>-|TRBV10-3|few|TRBJ2-7
CAISEAGDEQYF
TGTGCCATCAGTGAAGCAGGGGACGAGCAGTACTTC
>-|TRBV27|-|TRBJ2-3
CASSSGDTQYF
TGTGCCAGCAGTTCGGGAGATACGCAGTATTTT
>-|TRBV7-2|-|TRBJ2-1
CASSFPIGTVNNEQFF
TGTGCCAGCAGCTTCCCCATCGGAACAGTGAACAATGAGCAGTTCTTC
>-|TRBV10-1|-|TRBJ2-2
CASSPPGLTGELFF
TGCGCCAGCAGTCCCCCAGGTCTCACCGGGGAGCTGTTTTTT
>TRBD1|TRBV6-1|-|TRBJ1-2
CASSVGGSYGYTF
TGTGCCAGCAGTGTAGGGGGCAGTTATGGCTACACCTTC
>-|TRBV19|-|TRBJ2-2
CASSTYHRGGTGELFF
TGTGCCAGTAGTACCTACCACAGGGGGGGAACCGGGGAGCTGTTTTTT
>-|TRBV5-1|-|TRBJ1-4
CASGAGTTNEKLFF
TGCGCCAGCGGGGCGGGAACAACTAATGAAAAACTGTTTTTT
>TRBD1|TRBV2|-|TRBJ2-7
CASSEAQTGTAIYEQYF
TGTGCCAGCAGTGAAGCGCAAACCGGGACAGCCATCTACGAGCAGTACTTC
>-|TRBV5-6|-|TRBJ1-4
CASSARGSRSSYEKLFF
TGTGCCAGCAGCGCCAGGGGCAGCCGGAGCAGCTATGAAAAACTGTTTTTT
>TRBD1|TRBV5-3|once|TRBJ1-2
CARRGDRNYGYTF
TGTGCCAGAAGGGGGGACAGAAACTATGGCTACACCTTC
>-|TRBV28|-|TRBJ2-1
CASSFSGSPYNEQFF
TGTGCCAGCAGTTTTTCGGGGAGCCCGTACAATGAGCAGTTCTTC
>-|TRBV10-3|few|TRBJ1-6
CAIMAGYNSPLHF
TGTGCCATCATGGCAGGGTATAATTCACCCCTCCACTTT
>TRBD1|TRBV19|-|TRBJ1-2
CASSIAPAGGDGYTF
TGTGCCAGTAGTATAGCCCCGGCAGGGGGTGATGGCTACACCTTC
>TRBD1|TRBV4-1|-|TRBJ1-2
CASSQGTGWYGYTF
TGCGCCAGCAGCCAAGGGACAGGGTGGTATGGCTACACCTTC
>-|TRBV7-6|-|TRBJ2-3
CASSPVTVIGTDTQYF
TGTGCCAGCAGCCCCGTCACAGTAATCGGCACAGATACGCAGTATTTT
>-|TRBV1|-|TRBJ1-3
CTSSLRTGGNTIYF
TGCACCAGCAGCCTTAGGACAGGTGGAAACACCATATATTTT
>-|TRBV4-1|-|TRBJ2-3
CASSHLGRADGTDTQYF
TGCGCCAGCAGCCACCTGGGGAGAGCGGATGGGACAGATACGCAGTATTTT
>TRBD1|TRBV27|-|TRBJ1-2
CASSLGTGGVGYTF
TGTGCCAGCAGTTTAGGTACAGGGGGCGTTGGCTACACCTTC
>-|TRBV28|-|TRBJ1-4
CASSLIQGREKLFF
TGTGCCAGCAGTTTAATCCAGGGCCGGGAAAAACTGTTTTTT
>-|TRBV29-1|-|TRBJ1-3
CSVGSRYGSTIYF
TGCAGCGTTGGCTCGAGGTACGGGAGCACCATATATTTT
>-|TRBV9|-|TRBJ1-3
CASSFRRDSGNTIYF
TGTGCCAGCAGCTTTCGACGGGACTCTGGAAACACCATATATTTT
>-|TRBV28|once|TRBJ1-1
CASSLGSGTEAFF
TGTGCCAGCAGTTTAGGGTCGGGTACTGAAGCTTTCTTT
>TRBD2|TRBV2|-|TRBJ2-3
CASTRTSGGALSKDTQYF
TGTGCCAGCACCAGGACTAGCGGGGGGGCCTTATCGAAAGATACGCAGTATTTT
>TRBD1|TRBV18|-|TRBJ1-6
CASSPAWTGGNSPLHF
TGTGCCAGCTCACCGGCCTGGACAGGGGGAAATTCACCCCTCCACTTT
>-|TRBV9|-|TRBJ2-6
CASSSWTTSGANVLTF
TGTGCCAGCAGCTCCTGGACTACCTCTGGGGCCAACGTCCTGACTTTC
>-|TRBV27|-|TRBJ2-1
CASSQGLSYNEQFF
TGTGCCAGCAGTCAGGGACTTTCCTACAATGAGCAGTTCTTC
>TRBD2|TRBV7-9|-|TRBJ2-5
CASRPPRGGGVEETQYF
TGTGCCAGCAGACCCCCGAGGGGCGGGGGAGTGGAAGAGACCCAGTACTTC
>TRBD1|TRBV28|-|TRBJ1-2
CASSLWPDRFDGYTF
TGTGCCAGCAGTTTATGGCCGGACAGGTTCGATGGCTACACCTTC
>TRBD2|TRBV6-4|-|TRBJ2-3
CASSVTSYTDTQYF
TGTGCCAGCAGTGTGACTAGCTACACAGATACGCAGTATTTT
>-|TRBV2|-|TRBJ2-3
CASTIGAATDTQYF
TGTGCCAGCACCATAGGGGCCGCCACAGATACGCAGTATTTT
>-|TRBV9|-|TRBJ2-7
CASSPHREGSYEQYF
TGTGCCAGCAGCCCGCACAGGGAGGGCTCCTACGAGCAGTACTTC
>TRBD1|TRBV19|-|TRBJ1-1
CASSIGTGRNTEAFF
TGTGCCAGTAGTATCGGGACAGGGCGGAACACTGAAGCTTTCTTT
>-|TRBV4-3|-|TRBJ2-2
CASSQPLSSPGELFF
TGCGCCAGCAGCCAACCCCTAAGCTCCCCCGGGGAGCTGTTTTTT
>-|TRBV19|once|TRBJ2-7
CASSTSRVNEQYF
TGTGCCAGTAGTACAAGCAGGGTGAACGAGCAGTACTTC
>-|TRBV28|once|TRBJ1-5
CASSFEWSAGQPQHF
TGTGCCAGCAGTTTCGAATGGAGTGCCGGTCAGCCCCAGCATTTT
>TRBD1|TRBV6-5|-|TRBJ1-5
CASSLGQGLNQPQHF
TGTGCCAGCAGTCTAGGACAGGGGCTCAATCAGCCCCAGCATTTT
>TRBD2|TRBV4-2|-|TRBJ2-5
CASSQDRVVAGGQETQYF
TGTGCCAGCAGCCAAGATAGAGTGGTAGCGGGGGGGCAAGAGACCCAGTACTTC
>-|TRBV7-9|-|TRBJ1-4
CASSLGSGNNEKLFF
TGTGCCAGCAGCTTAGGGTCAGGGAATAATGAAAAACTGTTTTTT
>-|TRBV6-1|-|TRBJ2-7
CASTAGVNYEQYF
TGTGCCAGCACGGCAGGGGTAAACTACGAGCAGTACTTC